This T cell receptor beta chain was recovered during a study of neurological immune-mediated disorders. Whole-study findings and limits: The greatest TCR clonal expansion occurred in HTLV-1-associated myelopathy and the least in multiple sclerosis, which fell below healthy controls. The absence of shared CDR3 amino acid sequences among expanded clones across subjects suggests private repertoires in all groups.

Time point of the sample: longitudinal time-point 3. One entry per CDR3 protein, called by TCRdb with MiXCR from the 5' RACE reads. The sample includes approximately 47,000 distinct CDR3 sequences, roughly 13% of them seen just once. There are many counts of this clonotype. Antigen: not known. The CDR3 length is 15 residues. V lost 7 bases to trimming and J lost 9 bases, with 19 bases between them. The germline V gene encodes CDR1 MNHEY and CDR2 SVGAGI. This TCR derives from a male donor with HTLV-1-associated myelopathy (HAM/TSP). Sequenced: PBMCs. This chain uses TRBV6-5 with TRBJ1-6; TRBD1 is a possible D gene (5 bases). CDR3 in DNA: TGTGCCAGCATAAGTTTTGGTGGGGCGGGTTCACCCCTCCACTTT. Translated, it gives CASISFGGAGSPLHF.